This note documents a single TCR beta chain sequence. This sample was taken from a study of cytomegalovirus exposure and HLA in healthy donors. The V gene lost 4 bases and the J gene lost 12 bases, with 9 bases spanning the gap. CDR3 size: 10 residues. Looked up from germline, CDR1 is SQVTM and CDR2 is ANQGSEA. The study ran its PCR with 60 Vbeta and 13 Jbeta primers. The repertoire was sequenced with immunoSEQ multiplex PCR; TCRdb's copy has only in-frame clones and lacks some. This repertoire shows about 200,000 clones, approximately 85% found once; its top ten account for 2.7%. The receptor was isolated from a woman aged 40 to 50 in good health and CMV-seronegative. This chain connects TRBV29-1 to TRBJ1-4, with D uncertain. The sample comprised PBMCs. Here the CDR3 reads CSVVSGELFF. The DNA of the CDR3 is TGCAGCGTTGTATCCGGGGAACTGTTTTTT. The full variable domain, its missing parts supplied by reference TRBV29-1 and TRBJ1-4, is SAVISQKPSRDICQRGTSLTIQCQVDSQVTMMFWYRQQPGQSLTLIATANQGSEATYESGFVIDKFPISRPNLTFSTLTVSNMSPEDSSIYLCSVVSGELFFGSGTQLSVL.